This is a list of T cell receptor beta chains from one sample in a study of blood T cell repertoires in COVID-19. Profiling relied on immunoSEQ multiplex PCR, and the TCRdb table lists in-frame clones only, not all of them. The data hold 200,000 to 250,000 clones, with more than 80% observed a single time. The sample was PBMCs or T cells enriched from blood (not recorded which). The receptor source for this set is a man in his fifties or sixties who had been exposed to COVID-19. Each CDR3 is given with its conserved first and last residue. D genes are given only for firm matches. The size entry is marked missing in some rows and otherwise reads once, few, many or a size class.

cdr3_nt cdr3_aa d_call j_call clone_size v_call
TGCGCCAGCAGCTTAAGCCTAGCTTCCGGGGAGCTGTTTTTT CASSLSLASGELFF - TRBJ2-2 - TRBV5-1
TGTGCCAGCAGCTTAAATCCGGGGAGAGGGACCCAGTACTTC CASSLNPGRGTQYF - TRBJ2-5 - TRBV7-3
TGTGCCAGTAGTATCCTTGACACTAGCAATCAGCCCCAGCATTTT CASSILDTSNQPQHF - TRBJ1-5 - TRBV19
TGTGCCAGCAGCTTACTTGGCGGTATGAACACTGAAGCTTTCTTT CASSLLGGMNTEAFF - TRBJ1-1 - TRBV11-2
TGTGCCAGTAGTACTTCCGCGGTCGGACAGGGGAATGGCTACACCTTC CASSTSAVGQGNGYTF TRBD1 TRBJ1-2 - TRBV19
TGTGCCAGCAGCTTGGAGGTCCACCTCGGGGGCGTCCTGACTTTC CASSLEVHLGGVLTF - TRBJ2-6 - TRBV5-5
TGTGCCAGCAGTCGGCCTCGGGGACAGGGTTTTCCCTATCAGCCCCAGCATTTT CASSRPRGQGFPYQPQHF TRBD1 TRBJ1-5 - TRBV6-6
TGTGCCAGCAGCAAAAAAGGGGGGCAGGGGGATTACACTGAAGCTTTCTTT CASSKKGGQGDYTEAFF - TRBJ1-1 - TRBV21-1
TGTGCCAGCAGCTTAGGCGACAGGACTAACTATGGCTACACCTTC CASSLGDRTNYGYTF - TRBJ1-2 - TRBV11-3
TGCGCCAGCAGCTTGGCCGTGGGGGCAGGGAAAGAGACCCAGTACTTC CASSLAVGAGKETQYF - TRBJ2-5 - TRBV5-1
TGTGCCAGCAGCTTAGGGACCGCGGGGTACACTGAAGCTTTCTTT CASSLGTAGYTEAFF - TRBJ1-1 many TRBV11-2
TGTGCCAGCAGCTCCACAAGCAATCAGCCCCAGCATTTT CASSSTSNQPQHF - TRBJ1-5 - TRBV7-9
TGTGCCAGCAGTGGCCGGGACAGGGTATCCGGCGGGGAGCTGTTTTTT CASSGRDRVSGGELFF TRBD1 TRBJ2-2 - TRBV25-1
TGCAGCGTTGGCCAGGCCCCCGGCTATGGCTACACCTTC CSVGQAPGYGYTF - TRBJ1-2 - TRBV29-1
TGCGCCAGCAGTGACACCAGGGCGGGAGGCTACACCTTC CASSDTRAGGYTF - TRBJ1-2 - TRBV10-2